The 26 T cell receptor beta chains below all came from one sample that was sequenced in a study of OX40 agonist ivuxolimab in advanced cancers. Only in-frame clones appear in the TCRdb table, and some are missing; sequencing was by immunoSEQ multiplex PCR. The sample carries tens of thousands of clones, less than 90% recorded once. The sequences come from CD4+ or CD8+ T cells sorted from blood, collected in a trial of the OX40 agonist ivuxolimab. These receptors all stem from an adult with an advanced solid tumor such as melanoma, head and neck, liver or kidney cancer.

The chain combines TRBV19 with TRBJ2-3; D is unclear. Trimming stripped 5 bases from V and 6 bases from J, with 9 bases between. The V gene's germline CDR1 is LNHDA and CDR2 SQIVND (reference sequence). The CDR3 is 12 amino acids. The CDR3, as DNA: TGTGCCAGTAGTCCCCCGGAGGATACGCAGTATTTT. This gives the protein CASSPPEDTQYF.

The genes are TRBV6-5 and TRBJ1-1; TRBD1 might be the D (5 bases). Germline lookup yields CDR1 MNHEY and CDR2 SVGAGI. Trimming stripped 8 bases from V and 1 base from J, with 14 bases between. This CDR3 comprises 14 residues. CDR3 loop: CASHRGTENTEAFF. The CDR3 nucleotides read TGTGCCAGCCACCGGGGGACTGAGAACACTGAAGCTTTCTTT.

The sample holds a few counts of this clone. The J gene is TRBJ1-1, the V gene TRBV30; 8 nucleotides agree with TRBD1. V trimming: 4 bases; J trimming: 10 bases; junction bases outside the gene matches: 5. CDR3 size: 11 residues. Germline V CDR1 and CDR2: GTSNPN, SVGIG (reference sequence). The DNA of the CDR3 is TGTGCCTGGAACCAGGGGGCTCGAGCTTTCTTT. This gives the protein CAWNQGARAFF.

The gene calls are TRBV5-6 and TRBJ2-7; 7 bases match TRBD1. Trimming at V came to 0 bases and at J to 2 bases, leaving 8 bases not matched to a gene. The germline V gene encodes CDR1 SGHDT and CDR2 YYEEEE. The CDR3 covers 16 residues. The CDR3 is CASSLGARQGAYEQYF. The CDR3 region has the DNA TGTGCCAGCAGCTTGGGCGCCCGACAGGGAGCCTACGAGCAGTACTTC.

The gene calls are TRBV5-1 and TRBJ2-5; 8 bases align to TRBD2. The CDR3 has 15 amino acids. Germline V gene sequence: CDR1 SGHRS, CDR2 YFSETQ. V was pared by 5 bases and J by 3 bases, with 9 bases of the junction left unmatched. The CDR3 sequence is CASSNKYSGEETQYF. The CDR3 DNA is TGCGCCAGCAGTAATAAATATAGCGGGGAAGAGACCCAGTACTTC.

This chain connects TRBV7-9 to TRBJ2-7; TRBD2 might be the D (6 bases). V lost 1 base and J 6 bases, leaving 13 bases between the germline ends. Looked up from germline, CDR1 is SEHNR and CDR2 is FQNEAQ (reference sequence). The CDR3 has 14 amino acids. The CDR3 region has the DNA TGTGCCAGCAGCTTAGGGGGGGTACACGGCGAGCAGTACTTC. Translating gives CASSLGGVHGEQYF.

The chain links TRBV15 to TRBJ2-7, with 8 bases that match TRBD1. V was clipped by 3 bases and J by 3 bases; unmatched bases: 10. The germline V gene encodes CDR1 LNHNV and CDR2 YYDKDF (reference sequence). The CDR3 covers 16 residues. CDR3 sequence (DNA): TGTGCCACCAGCAGCCACCGAGAGACAGGGGACTACGAGCAGTACTTC. It translates to CATSSHRETGDYEQYF.

This clone has a handful of counts. The rearrangement uses TRBV6-5 and TRBJ1-1; no clear D gene. Germline V gene data show CDR1 as MNHEY and CDR2 as SVGAGI. The ends were cut back, 2 bases at V and 11 bases at J, with 12 bases in the middle. The CDR3 is 12 residues long. The CDR3 spells CASSYPGSGAFF. The CDR3 DNA is TGTGCCAGCAGTTACCCCGGATCTGGGGCTTTCTTT.

V is TRBV6-1 and J is TRBJ2-6; D possibly corresponds to TRBD2 (5 bases). The V and J ends lost 6 bases and 7 bases respectively, with 10 bases between them. The CDR3 contains 13 residues. The V gene's germline CDR1 is MNHNS and CDR2 SASEGT. In DNA, the CDR3 is TGTGCCAGCAGGGTGGGAGACGCCAACGTCCTGACTTTC. This sequence encodes CASRVGDANVLTF.

This chain uses TRBV5-4 with TRBJ2-2; TRBD2 aligns across 7 bases. CDR3 length: 17 amino acids. Germline CDR1 reads SGHNT; CDR2 reads YYREEE (reference sequence). J was trimmed by 5 bases and V by 2 bases; bases with no gene match: 12. The CDR3, as DNA: TGTGCCAGCAGCTTCTATCTGGGCGGGAGTTGGACCGGGGAGCTGTTTTTT. It specifies CASSFYLGGSWTGELFF.

The chain carries TRBV5-4 and TRBJ1-4, with no clear D. This CDR3 contains 17 residues. V lost 1 base and J lost 7, with 20 bases in between. Germline assignment: CDR1 SGHNT and CDR2 YYREEE (reference sequence). CDR3 in amino acids: CASSLFPPAEWGEKLFF. CDR3 DNA: TGTGCCAGCAGCTTGTTTCCCCCCGCCGAATGGGGTGAAAAACTGTTTTTT.

This clone appeared once. This chain uses TRBV5-8 with TRBJ2-7, with 13 bases matching TRBD2. CDR1 and CDR2 (germline): SGHTS, YDEGEE. J was trimmed by 6 bases and V by 0 bases; bases with no gene match: 3. The CDR3 has 15 residues. CDR3 bases: TGTGCCAGCAGCTTGGGGGGACTAGCGGGACGCGAGCAGTACTTC. Protein product: CASSLGGLAGREQYF. The full variable domain, its missing parts supplied by reference TRBV5-8 and TRBJ2-7, is EAGVTQSPTHLIKTRGQQATLRCSPISGHTSVYWYQQALGLGLQFLLWYDEGEERNRGNFPPRFSGRQFPNYSSELNVNALELEDSALYLCASSLGGLAGREQYFGPGTRLTVT.

This clone is medium-sized in the sample. The V gene is TRBV7-6, the J gene TRBJ2-3, with 7 nucleotides matching TRBD1. The germline V gene has CDR1 SGHVS and CDR2 FNYEAQ. With 7 bases clipped from V and 2 bases from J, the junction kept 6 bases outside the gene matches. The CDR3 is 14 amino acids. The CDR3 reads CASTVQGDTDTQYF. CDR3 nucleotide sequence: TGTGCCAGCACCGTTCAGGGGGACACAGATACGCAGTATTTT.

The chain links TRBV9 to TRBJ2-7; 10 bases agree with TRBD1. The CDR3 totals 15 residues. V shed 4 bases, J shed 2 bases, and the junction held 6 bases outside the gene matches. Germline V gives CDR1 SGDLS, CDR2 YYNGEE. CDR3 loop: CASSSSGTGAYEQYF. CDR3 bases: TGTGCCAGCAGCTCATCCGGGACAGGGGCCTACGAGCAGTACTTC.

This chain joins TRBV28 and TRBJ1-4; a possible D gene is TRBD1 (5 bases). The CDR3 runs to 11 residues. With 4 bases removed from V and 10 bases from J, the gap between germline ends came to 7 bases. The germline V gene has CDR1 MDHEN and CDR2 SYDVKM. The CDR3 loop reads CASSSTGKLFF. For the CDR3, the DNA is TGTGCCAGCAGTTCCACAGGAAAACTGTTTTTT. Full variable domain (outside the CDR3, taken from reference TRBV28 and TRBJ1-4): DVKVTQSSRYLVKRTGEKVFLECVQDMDHENMFWYRQDPGLGLRLIYFSYDVKMKEKGDIPEGYSVSREKKERFSLILESASTNQTSMYLCASSSTGKLFFGSGTQLSVL.

The sample holds a few counts of this clone. This chain links TRBV18 with TRBJ1-5; TRBD1 matches at 7 bases. The V gene end was trimmed by 6 bases and the J gene end by 5 bases; junction bases not matched to a gene: 4. CDR1 is KGHSH, CDR2 LQKENI, per germline. This CDR3 contains 13 residues. CDR3 residues: CASSLDRDQPQHF. The DNA for the CDR3 is TGTGCCAGCTCTCTCGACAGGGATCAGCCCCAGCATTTT.

The chain recombines TRBV2 with TRBJ2-5; 11 bases are a match to TRBD2. From germline, CDR1 is SNHLY and CDR2 FYNNEI. This CDR3 comprises 15 residues. V lost 5 bases to trimming and J lost 5 bases; unmatched junction nucleotides: 7. CDR3 in amino acids: CASSFSGGAQETQYF. CDR3 coding DNA: TGTGCCAGCAGTTTTAGCGGGGGGGCCCAGGAGACCCAGTACTTC. Full variable domain (rest looked up from reference TRBV2 and TRBJ2-5): EPEVTQTPSHQVTQMGQEVILRCVPISNHLYFYWYRQILGQKVEFLVSFYNNEISEKSEIFDDQFSVERPDGSNFTLKIRSTKLEDSAMYFCASSFSGGAQETQYFGPGTRLLVL.

The rearrangement uses TRBV7-9 and TRBJ2-7; no clear D gene. Germline values: CDR1 SEHNR, CDR2 FQNEAQ (reference sequence). The CDR3 totals 13 residues. V lost 7 bases and J 1 base, leaving 11 bases between the germline ends. CDR3 sequence (DNA): TGTGCCAGCACCCTTGAAACTTCCTACGAGCAGTACTTC. It yields the protein CASTLETSYEQYF.

The rearrangement joins TRBV9 to TRBJ1-2; D unclear. The CDR3 covers 14 residues. The V end lost 0 bases, the J end lost 7 bases, and 13 bases lay between the germline ends. Germline V gene lookup returns CDR1 SGDLS and CDR2 YYNGEE. In DNA form, the CDR3 reads TGTGCCAGCAGCGTAGATGTGGGCACCGGTGGCTACACCTTC. Translated: CASSVDVGTGGYTF.

V and J are TRBV13 and TRBJ2-7; TRBD2 aligns across 12 bases. The germline CDR1 and CDR2 sequences are PRHDT and FYEKMQ (reference sequence). This CDR3 region has 16 residues. J lost 2 bases, V lost 5 bases, and 7 bases had no gene match. The CDR3 is CASSPMASGGAYEQYF. The CDR3 DNA sequence: TGTGCCAGCAGCCCCATGGCTAGCGGGGGGGCCTACGAGCAGTACTTC.

This clone was observed a handful of times. J is TRBJ1-2 and V is TRBV15; 8 bases fit TRBD1. Unmatched junction bases numbered 3, after V lost 4 bases and J lost 2 bases. The CDR3 loop spans 14 amino acids. Germline V gene data show CDR1 as LNHNV and CDR2 as YYDKDF (reference sequence). CDR3 in DNA: TGTGCCACCAGCAAGAACAGGGGGAACTATGGCTACACCTTC. It codes for CATSKNRGNYGYTF.

The chain uses TRBV11-3 and TRBJ2-1; D perhaps matches TRBD2 (6 bases). Trimming took 3 bases from V and 10 from J, leaving 22 bases between them. The germline V gene encodes CDR1 SGHNT and CDR2 YENEEA. The CDR3 consists of 16 residues. CDR3 nucleotides: TGTGCCAGCAGCTTTTCCGGGACTCTGACTCGGGAAGAGCAGTTCTTC. It specifies CASSFSGTLTREEQFF.

This chain joins TRBV15 and TRBJ2-6, with D possibly being TRBD1 or TRBD2 (5 bases each). This CDR3 comprises 16 residues. Germline CDR1 LNHNV, CDR2 YYDKDF (reference sequence). With 1 base removed from V and 0 bases from J, the gap between germline ends came to 7 bases. CDR3 nucleotides: TGTGCCACCAGCAGAGCGGGACCCTCTGGGGCCAACGTCCTGACTTTC. This encodes CATSRAGPSGANVLTF.

V usage is TRBV5-1 and J usage is TRBJ2-7; D uncertain. This CDR3 has 14 amino acids. Deletions cut 1 base from V and 2 bases from J, with 10 bases between. Per germline, CDR1 SGHRS and CDR2 YFSETQ. DNA of the CDR3: TGCGCCAGCAGCTTGACGAGAAACGCCTACGAGCAGTACTTC. This sequence encodes CASSLTRNAYEQYF.

A word on this clone: Distinct nucleotide sequences in the sample also encode this CDR3. This chain connects TRBV15 to TRBJ1-2; the D gene is possibly TRBD1 (5 bases). With 1 base removed from V and 2 bases from J, the gap between germline ends came to 5 bases. Per germline, CDR1 LNHNV and CDR2 YYDKDF (reference sequence). The CDR3 length is 13 residues. CDR3 in amino acids: CATSRGQNYGYTF. DNA for the CDR3: TGTGCCACCAGCAGAGGACAGAACTATGGCTACACCTTC.

The chain has TRBV19 and TRBJ2-7; D is possibly TRBD1 (6 bases). V was shortened by 6 bases and J by 2 bases, with 11 bases between the two germline ends. Germline V gene data show CDR1 as LNHDA and CDR2 as SQIVND (reference sequence). This CDR3 contains 13 residues. CDR3 protein: CASRGHTTYEQYF. In DNA, the CDR3 is TGTGCCAGTAGGGGACATACAACCTACGAGCAGTACTTC.